This T cell receptor beta chain came from a study of OX40 agonist ivuxolimab in advanced cancers. Study-wide context: Ivuxolimab is a fully human IgG2 antibody that activates OX40 (CD134). Partial responses were achieved by three patients, of whom one had hepatocellular carcinoma and two had cutaneous melanoma. Findings of the study overall: Expanded clones were, on average, more numerous in CD8+ T cells than in CD4+. At 0.1 to 3.0 mg/kg, clonal expansion of CD4+ and CD8+ blood T cells had occurred by week 6.

Clones were read by immunoSEQ multiplex PCR, and TCRdb kept only the in-frame ones, dropping some. Among about 82,000 clones listed, 80% to 90% were seen once. The sample holds one count of this clone. Its antigen is still unknown. Germline V lookup: CDR1 SGHRS, CDR2 YFSETQ. V was cut by 6 bases and J by 5 bases, with 17 bases left in between. The CDR3 totals 14 residues. Sequencing used CD4+ or CD8+ T cells sorted from blood, obtained in a trial of the OX40 agonist ivuxolimab. The rearrangement uses TRBV5-1 and TRBJ2-5; D is possibly TRBD2 (6 bases). The sequence derives from an adult with an advanced solid tumor such as melanoma, head and neck, liver or kidney cancer. The CDR3 DNA sequence: TGCGCCAGCACTTATCGTCAGCGGGCGGAGACCCAGTACTTC. Translating it yields CASTYRQRAETQYF.